This T cell receptor (beta chain) was retrieved from a study of blood T cell repertoires in COVID-19. Sequencing used immunoSEQ multiplex PCR; TCRdb keeps in-frame clones, though not all of them. Here the sample spans 120,000 or so clones, about 80% being singletons. The receptor was derived from a woman of 80 years or more with active or convalescent COVID-19. Sequencing was done on a sample of peripheral blood.

The CDR3 DNA reads TGTGCCAGTAGTAGCGAAGCGCGGTGGTACAATGAGCAGTTCTTC. Protein: CASSSEARWYNEQFF. This chain connects TRBV19 to TRBJ2-1; D call uncertain. V lost 4 bases to trimming and J lost 4 bases, with 14 bases between them. This CDR3 spans 15 amino acids. Germline CDR1 LNHDA, CDR2 SQIVND (reference sequence).